One and the same sample provided the 32 T cell receptor beta chains below, sequenced in a study of CD8 T cells in ankylosing spondylitis. TCRdb independently ran MiXCR on the 5' RACE reads; one entry per CDR3 protein. Of 150,000 to 200,000 distinct CDR3 sequences in the sample, approximately 10% are singletons; the top ten hold around 29%. The sample was blood, either unsorted or a sorted T cell fraction (not recorded which). The receptors originated from a male donor with ankylosing spondylitis or in good health (not recorded which).

This clonotype was seen at least ten times. J is TRBJ2-1 and V is TRBV27; D may be TRBD1 or TRBD2 (6 bases each). The germline gives CDR1 MNHEY, CDR2 SMNVEV (reference sequence). Trimming removed 5 bases from V and 12 bases from J, with 11 bases in between. This CDR3 is 11 amino acids long. The CDR3 region has the DNA TGTGCCAGCAGTGGGGGGCCTGGGCAGTTCTTC. Translating it yields CASSGGPGQFF.

This clonotype occurred many times. V is TRBV20-1 and J is TRBJ2-7; the match to TRBD2 covers 7 bases. The J segment lost 6 bases and the V segment lost 3 bases, leaving 8 bases of the junction unmatched. The germline CDR1 and CDR2 sequences are DFQATT and SNEGSKA (reference sequence). This CDR3 has 13 amino acids. The CDR3 loop reads CSASAGVTSEQYF. The CDR3 nucleotides are TGCAGTGCTAGTGCGGGAGTCACATCCGAGCAGTACTTC.

This clonotype has more than one count but fewer than ten. This rearrangement joins TRBV20-1 to TRBJ1-3; no clear D gene. Per the germline V gene, CDR1 is DFQATT and CDR2 is SNEGSKA (reference sequence). V was trimmed by 3 bases and J by 4 bases, leaving 7 bases between them. The CDR3 runs 12 residues. The CDR3 here is CSARVEGNTIYF. In nucleotides, the CDR3 is TGCAGTGCTAGGGTCGAGGGAAACACCATATATTTT.

This clonotype was seen ten or more times. The chain links TRBV6-2 or TRBV6-3 to TRBJ2-1; 11 bases fit TRBD2. CDR3 size: 15 residues. Losses at the gene ends were 4 bases for V and 7 bases for J; bases not matched to a gene: 6. Germline V CDR1 and CDR2: MNHEY, SVGEGT. Written as DNA, the CDR3 is TGTGCCAGCAGTTCCATGACTAGCGGGGCTAATGAGCAGTTCTTC. The encoded protein is CASSSMTSGANEQFF.

This clonotype was observed many times. The rearrangement links TRBV7-6 to TRBJ2-5, with 9 bases matching TRBD2. Germline assignment: CDR1 SGHVS and CDR2 FNYEAQ. V trimming: 3 bases; J trimming: 2 bases; junction bases outside the gene matches: 7. The CDR3 consists of 16 residues. In DNA form, the CDR3 reads TGTGCCAGCAGCTTGACGGATAGCGGGAGTCAAGAGACCCAGTACTTC. Translated, it gives CASSLTDSGSQETQYF.

This clonotype was seen a handful of times. The chain employs TRBV9 and TRBJ2-4, with D perhaps matching TRBD2 (5 bases). Trimming stripped 4 bases from V and 7 bases from J, with 15 bases between. This CDR3 region has 14 residues. The germline gives CDR1 SGDLS, CDR2 YYNGEE. The CDR3 sequence: CASSPAASGNIQYF. The CDR3 DNA follows: TGTGCCAGCAGCCCCGCCGCATCGGGGAACATTCAGTACTTC.

This chain joins TRBV18 and TRBJ1-5; 7 bases match TRBD1. Trimming cost V 3 bases and J 8 bases; bases outside gene matches: 10. The CDR3 is made up of 15 amino acids. Looked up from germline, CDR1 is KGHSH and CDR2 is LQKENI. DNA for the CDR3: TGTGCCAGCTCACCCCTACAGGGGAGGATAGAGCCCCAGCATTTT. Translation gives CASSPLQGRIEPQHF.

Many counts were recorded for this clonotype. This chain uses TRBV6-5 with TRBJ2-1, with 7 bases identical to TRBD1. The CDR3 length is 15 residues. Germline CDR1 is MNHEY and CDR2 is SVGAGI. Trimming cost V 4 bases and J 2 bases; bases outside gene matches: 5. CDR3 DNA sequence: TGTGCCAGCAGTTGGCAGGGGGACGCCTACAATGAGCAGTTCTTC. This translates into CASSWQGDAYNEQFF.

This clonotype has just a few counts. V usage is TRBV18 and J usage is TRBJ1-1, with 8 nucleotides matching TRBD1. Germline values: CDR1 KGHSH, CDR2 LQKENI. J lost 0 bases, V lost 1 base, and 4 bases had no gene match. The length of the CDR3 is 16 residues. As DNA, the CDR3 is TGTGCCAGCTCACCACTTCGGGACAGGCTGAACACTGAAGCTTTCTTT. Translating gives CASSPLRDRLNTEAFF.

The rearrangement joins TRBV5-1 to TRBJ2-7; 7 bases map to TRBD1. The CDR3 length is 14 residues. The germline CDR1 and CDR2 sequences are SGHRS and YFSETQ. Unmatched junction bases numbered 6, after V lost 2 bases and J lost 4 bases. CDR3 protein: CASSLPGQWYEQYF. The CDR3 coding sequence is TGCGCCAGCAGCTTACCGGGACAGTGGTACGAGCAGTACTTC.

This clonotype occurred many times. The genes are TRBV27 and TRBJ2-4, with 7 bases that match TRBD1. The germline V gene has CDR1 MNHEY and CDR2 SMNVEV (reference sequence). Trimming at V came to 10 bases and at J to 0 bases, leaving 3 bases not matched to a gene. The CDR3 extends over 13 amino acids. The CDR3: CATGQVAKNIQYF. In DNA, the CDR3 is TGTGCCACCGGACAGGTAGCCAAAAACATTCAGTACTTC.

This clonotype was picked up a small number of times. The genes are TRBV6-1 and TRBJ1-5, with D hard to call. Looked up from germline, CDR1 is MNHNS and CDR2 is SASEGT. Trimming shortened V by 7 bases and J by 0 bases, and 13 bases separated the two germline ends. The CDR3 contains 15 residues. DNA of the CDR3: TGTGCCAGCACCTTGACAAGTTATAGCAATCAGCCCCAGCATTTT. Encoded protein: CASTLTSYSNQPQHF.

Many counts were recorded for this clonotype. This chain connects TRBV29-1 to TRBJ2-1, with D possibly matching TRBD1 (6 bases). CDR1 and CDR2 from the germline V gene are SQVTM and ANQGSEA. The CDR3 has 15 amino acids. V was trimmed by 7 bases and J by 0 bases, leaving 16 bases between them. The CDR3 sequence: CSATRGQSSYNEQFF. In nucleotides, the CDR3 is TGCAGCGCCACAAGAGGACAGAGCTCCTACAATGAGCAGTTCTTC.

There are many counts of this clonotype. The rearrangement uses TRBV7-2 and TRBJ2-2; the match to TRBD1 covers 8 bases. The CDR3 covers 16 residues. After removal of 0 bases from V and 4 bases from J, the junction contained 4 bases not matched to a gene. Germline CDR1 SGHTA, CDR2 FQGNSA. DNA of the CDR3: TGTGCCAGCAGCTTAGCCGTGACAGGGGTCACCGGGGAGCTGTTTTTT. This translates into CASSLAVTGVTGELFF.

In its sample, this clonotype was seen many times. The chain carries TRBV29-1 and TRBJ2-5, with D possibly matching TRBD1 (5 bases). V dropped 5 bases and J dropped 5 bases, with 12 bases sitting between them. CDR1 SQVTM and CDR2 ANQGSEA come from the germline V gene. The CDR3 length is 12 residues. DNA for the CDR3: TGCAGCGTTCCAGACAGTGGGGAGACCCAGTACTTC. Translating it yields CSVPDSGETQYF.

This clonotype was seen many times. The V call is TRBV29-1, the J call TRBJ2-3; D is undetermined. Trimming removed 2 bases from V and 0 bases from J, with 9 bases in between. CDR3 length equals 14 residues. Per germline, CDR1 SQVTM and CDR2 ANQGSEA. The CDR3 nucleotides are TGCAGCGTTGAACAGTCTCTAAGCACAGATACGCAGTATTTT. Its protein is CSVEQSLSTDTQYF.

This clonotype appeared many times. This CDR3 reads CASSGTGGDTQYF. Here the CDR3 DNA reads TGTGCCAGCAGTGGGACAGGGGGAGATACGCAGTATTTT. The chain has TRBV6-1 and TRBJ2-3; TRBD1 agrees at 10 bases. CDR3 size: 13 residues. Germline loops: CDR1 MNHNS, CDR2 SASEGT. After removal of 4 bases from V and 5 bases from J, the junction contained 0 bases not matched to a gene.

V usage is TRBV14 and J usage is TRBJ2-5; 10 bases are shared with TRBD2. Per germline, CDR1 SGHDN and CDR2 FVKESK. V gave up 1 base and J gave up 4 bases; unmatched junction bases: 6. This CDR3 is built from 16 residues. CDR3 bases: TGTGCCAGCAGCCAAGGATTGGCTAGCGGGAGAGAGACCCAGTACTTC. This codes for CASSQGLASGRETQYF. The full variable domain, with the rest looked up from reference TRBV14 and TRBJ2-5, is EAGVTQFPSHSVIEKGQTVTLRCDPISGHDNLYWYRRVMGKEIKFLLHFVKESKQDESGMPNNRFLAERTGGTYSTLKVQPAELEDSGVYFCASSQGLASGRETQYFGPGTRLLVL.

This clonotype was detected ten times or more. This rearrangement joins TRBV29-1 to TRBJ2-7; 8 nucleotides match TRBD1. The CDR3 length is 14 residues. V dropped 4 bases and J dropped 1; count of bases not matched to a gene: 6. Per the germline V gene, CDR1 is SQVTM and CDR2 is ANQGSEA. CDR3 DNA sequence: TGCAGCGTTGCCACCGGGACAGGTTCCTACGAGCAGTACTTC. Protein: CSVATGTGSYEQYF.

This clonotype has ten or more counts. The rearrangement joins TRBV9 to TRBJ2-2; possibly TRBD2 for D (6 bases). Germline CDR1 SGDLS, CDR2 YYNGEE. This CDR3 has 15 amino acids. The V gene lost 2 bases and the J gene lost 4 bases, with 12 bases spanning the gap. The CDR3 is CASSVRDSFTGELFF. The CDR3 DNA is TGTGCCAGCAGCGTCCGGGACTCATTCACCGGGGAGCTGTTTTTT.

V and J are TRBV24-1 and TRBJ2-7, with 10 bases lining up with TRBD1. The CDR3 runs to 17 residues. V gave up 4 bases and J gave up 5 bases; unmatched junction bases: 13. Germline-derived CDR1 and CDR2 are KGHDR and SFDVKD. The CDR3, as DNA: TGTGCCACCAGTGACCGCATGCCACGGGACAGGGGTCACGAGCAGTACTTC. Its translation is CATSDRMPRDRGHEQYF.

The rearrangement uses TRBV6-2 or TRBV6-3 and TRBJ2-1; a possible D gene is TRBD1 (6 bases). CDR1 is MNHEY and CDR2 is SVGEGT in the germline V gene. Trimming took 7 bases from V and 1 from J, leaving 20 bases between them. This CDR3 comprises 17 residues. The CDR3 spells CASMNAAGRGSYNEQFF. The CDR3 region has the DNA TGTGCCAGCATGAATGCGGCGGGCAGGGGATCCTACAATGAGCAGTTCTTC.

This clonotype has a count of ten or more. The rearrangement links TRBV7-2 to TRBJ1-2; D ambiguous. The V gene lost 1 base and the J gene lost 1 base, with 7 bases spanning the gap. The CDR3 loop spans 14 amino acids. CDR1 is SGHTA and CDR2 is FQGNSA in the germline V gene. CDR3 sequence reads: CASSLGGRNYGYTF. The CDR3 bases are TGTGCCAGCAGCTTAGGAGGGCGTAACTATGGCTACACCTTC.

The CDR3 here is CASNSQNRGYNEQFF. DNA of the CDR3: TGTGCCAGCAACTCTCAGAACAGGGGCTACAATGAGCAGTTCTTC. The V call is TRBV5-5, the J call TRBJ2-1; 7 nucleotides line up with TRBD1. CDR1 is SGHKS, CDR2 YYEKEE, per germline (reference sequence). The CDR3 spans 15 residues. V lost 6 bases to trimming and J lost 3 bases; unmatched junction nucleotides: 9.

At least ten counts were recorded for this clonotype. The gene calls are TRBV6-2 or TRBV6-3 and TRBJ2-1, with TRBD2 matching over 8 bases. The CDR3 is 20 residues long. J gave up 2 bases and V 0 bases, and 15 bases lay outside the gene matches. CDR1 and CDR2 from the germline V gene are MNHEY and SVGEGT. CDR3 region: CASSYSNVGGATRTYNEQFF. DNA for the CDR3: TGTGCCAGCAGTTACTCGAATGTCGGGGGGGCCACCAGGACCTACAATGAGCAGTTCTTC.

This clonotype appeared many times. The chain combines TRBV29-1 with TRBJ2-7; TRBD2 aligns across 11 bases. CDR3 length: 14 amino acids. Germline CDR1 and CDR2: SQVTM and ANQGSEA. With 5 bases clipped from V and 3 bases from J, the junction kept 6 bases outside the gene matches. This chain's CDR3 is CSVLKTSGVYEQYF. The CDR3 DNA sequence: TGCAGCGTTCTTAAGACTAGCGGGGTCTACGAGCAGTACTTC.

This clonotype was observed many times. V gene TRBV5-1 combines with J gene TRBJ1-5; 8 bases map to TRBD1. The CDR3 length is 15 residues. The V and J ends lost 0 bases and 6 bases, in that order; junction bases with no gene match: 5. CDR1 SGHRS and CDR2 YFSETQ come from the germline V gene. CDR3 bases: TGCGCCAGCAGCTTGGCCCCAGGGGGCAGTCAGCCCCAGCATTTT. This sequence encodes CASSLAPGGSQPQHF.

Ten or more counts support this clonotype. This chain uses TRBV29-1 with TRBJ2-3, with TRBD1 matching 9 bases. In germline, CDR1 is SQVTM, CDR2 ANQGSEA. The CDR3 contains 13 residues. Trimming at V came to 7 bases and at J to 1 base, leaving 3 bases not matched to a gene. The CDR3 nucleotides are TGCAGCGCCAGACAGGGGGGCACAGATACGCAGTATTTT. Its protein is CSARQGGTDTQYF.

This rearrangement joins TRBV7-9 to TRBJ2-5, with 7 bases matching TRBD1. This CDR3 is built from 16 residues. Germline CDR1 is SEHNR and CDR2 is FQNEAQ (reference sequence). V lost 11 bases, J lost 4 bases, and 19 bases stayed unmatched. CDR3 region: CAFEPVVRGGVETQYF. In DNA, the CDR3 is TGTGCCTTCGAACCGGTGGTACGAGGGGGCGTAGAGACCCAGTACTTC.

This clonotype has at least ten counts. This sequence joins TRBV5-5 and TRBJ1-5, with 9 bases matching TRBD1. Trimming took 0 bases from V and 1 from J; bases not matched to a gene: 5. The CDR3 spans 17 residues. Looked up from germline, CDR1 is SGHKS and CDR2 is YYEKEE (reference sequence). The CDR3 loop is CASSLVMGQGSNQPQHF. In DNA, the CDR3 is TGTGCCAGCAGCTTGGTTATGGGACAGGGAAGCAATCAGCCCCAGCATTTT.

This clonotype was counted at least ten times. V gene TRBV18 combines with J gene TRBJ1-5; 9 nucleotides match TRBD1. CDR1 is KGHSH, CDR2 LQKENI, per germline. The CDR3 is made up of 16 amino acids. Unmatched junction bases numbered 5, after V lost 4 bases and J lost 1 base. CDR3 DNA: TGTGCCAGCTCACTCCGGGACAGGGCCAGCAATCAGCCCCAGCATTTT. Residues: CASSLRDRASNQPQHF.

This clonotype was detected only a few times. The chain combines TRBV11-2 with TRBJ2-1, with 7 bases that match TRBD1. The germline CDR1 and CDR2 sequences are SGHAT and FQNNGV. V lost 3 bases, J lost 0 bases, and 8 bases stayed unmatched. The CDR3 covers 17 residues. The CDR3 loop is CASSLSGQFPSYNEQFF. CDR3 DNA sequence: TGTGCCAGCAGCTTGTCGGGACAGTTTCCCTCCTACAATGAGCAGTTCTTC.